These 7 T cell receptor beta chains came from one sample sequenced in a study of blood T cell repertoires in COVID-19. Assay used: immunoSEQ multiplex PCR; TCRdb lists only in-frame clones, some missing. The sample lists about 87,000 clones, about 90% occurring once. Sequencing used peripheral blood. These receptors came from a young man with COVID-19, enrolled during active disease.

The sample holds one count of this clone. The chain links TRBV7-9 to TRBJ2-7, with no clear D. The V gene's germline CDR1 is SEHNR and CDR2 FQNEAQ (reference sequence). This CDR3 spans 15 amino acids. Trimming stripped 5 bases from V and 1 base from J, with 15 bases between. CDR3 residues: CASSPGSLSSYEQYF. The DNA of the CDR3 is TGTGCCAGCAGCCCCGGGTCTCTCTCTTCCTACGAGCAGTACTTC.

In DNA form, the CDR3 reads TGTGCCAGCAGCTGGGGCACCAGGGGTCTTAACTATGGCTACACCTTC. It specifies CASSWGTRGLNYGYTF. The V and J genes are TRBV5-4 and TRBJ1-2; perhaps TRBD1 as D (6 bases). The CDR3 totals 16 residues. CDR1 is SGHNT, CDR2 YYREEE, per germline (reference sequence). The V end was cut by 3 bases, the J end by 1 base, with 16 bases between.

The rearrangement links TRBV19 to TRBJ2-1; 7 bases fit TRBD1. The CDR3 is 14 residues long. Germline-derived CDR1 and CDR2 are LNHDA and SQIVND (reference sequence). V was pared by 4 bases and J by 3 bases, with 3 bases of the junction left unmatched. The CDR3 here is CASSNGDSYNEQFF. The DNA of the CDR3 is TGTGCCAGTAGTAACGGGGACAGCTACAATGAGCAGTTCTTC.

Comment on this clone: In the same sample, other DNA sequences code for this CDR3. The chain uses TRBV27 and TRBJ1-1; D is undetermined. Germline CDR1 is MNHEY and CDR2 is SMNVEV (reference sequence). V was clipped by 2 bases and J by 0 bases, with 7 bases between them. CDR3 length: 14 residues. The CDR3 is CASSLAGLNTEAFF. The CDR3 DNA is TGTGCCAGCAGTTTAGCAGGTCTGAACACTGAAGCTTTCTTT.

V usage is TRBV7-2 and J usage is TRBJ1-5; tentative D call: TRBD1 (6 bases). Trimming stripped 1 base from V and 6 bases from J, with 13 bases between. The V gene's germline CDR1 is SGHTA and CDR2 FQGNSA. The CDR3 sequence is 15 residues long. The CDR3 protein is CASSLVHRVGQPQHF. Written as DNA, the CDR3 is TGTGCCAGCAGCTTAGTTCACAGGGTCGGTCAGCCCCAGCATTTT. The whole variable domain, remainder taken from reference TRBV7-2 and TRBJ1-5, is GAGVSQSPSNKVTEKGKDVELRCDPISGHTALYWYRQSLGQGLEFLIYFQGNSAPDKSGLPSDRFSAERTGGSVSTLTIQRTQQEDSAVYLCASSLVHRVGQPQHFGDGTRLSIL.

In its sample, this clone was seen a few times. The chain has TRBV10-3 and TRBJ1-2; D uncertain. The CDR3 is 13 residues long. The V end was cut by 4 bases, the J end by 9 bases, with 15 bases between. Germline V CDR1 and CDR2: ENHRY, SYGVKD. The CDR3 DNA reads as TGTGCCATCAGTGGGACTGAGCGGGATAGCTACACCTTC. Amino acids: CAISGTERDSYTF.

The chain is built from TRBV2 and TRBJ2-7; TRBD1 matches 7 bases. Per germline, CDR1 SNHLY and CDR2 FYNNEI. The CDR3 has 13 residues. Germline trimming cut 8 bases from V and 2 bases from J; bases unmatched to any gene: 6. The CDR3 region has the DNA TGTGCCAGCTGCAGACAGGGTACCTACGAGCAGTACTTC. Translated, it gives CASCRQGTYEQYF. The full variable domain, in which reference TRBV2 and TRBJ2-7 provide the parts outside the CDR3, is EPEVTQTPSHQVTQMGQEVILRCVPISNHLYFYWYRQILGQKVEFLVSFYNNEISEKSEIFDDQFSVERPDGSNFTLKIRSTKLEDSAMYFCASCRQGTYEQYFGPGTRLTVT.